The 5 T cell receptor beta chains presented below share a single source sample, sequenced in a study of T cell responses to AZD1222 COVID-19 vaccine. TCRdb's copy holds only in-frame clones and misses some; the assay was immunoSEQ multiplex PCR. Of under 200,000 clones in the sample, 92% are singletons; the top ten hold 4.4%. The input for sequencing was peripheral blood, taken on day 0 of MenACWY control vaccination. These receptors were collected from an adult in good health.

CDR3 sequence (DNA): TGCGCCAGCAGCCGCGACGCAGTAACAGATACGCAGTATTTT. Translating it yields CASSRDAVTDTQYF. V usage is TRBV5-1 and J usage is TRBJ2-3; no reliable D call. The CDR3 has 14 residues. The V gene's germline CDR1 is SGHRS and CDR2 YFSETQ. Trimming took 4 bases from V and 3 from J, leaving 12 bases between them.

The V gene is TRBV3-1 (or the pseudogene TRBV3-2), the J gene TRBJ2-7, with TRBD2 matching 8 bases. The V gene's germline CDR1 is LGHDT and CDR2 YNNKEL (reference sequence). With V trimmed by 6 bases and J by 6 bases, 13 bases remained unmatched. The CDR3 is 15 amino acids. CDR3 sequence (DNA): TGTGCCAGCAGACGGGGAGCGGGAGCGTCGCGCGAGCAGTACTTC. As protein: CASRRGAGASREQYF.

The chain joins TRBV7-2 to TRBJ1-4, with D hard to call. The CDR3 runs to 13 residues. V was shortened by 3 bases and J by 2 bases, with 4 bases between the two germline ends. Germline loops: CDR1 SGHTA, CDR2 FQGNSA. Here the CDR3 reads CASSFSTNEKLFF. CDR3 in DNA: TGTGCCAGCAGCTTTTCTACTAATGAAAAACTGTTTTTT.

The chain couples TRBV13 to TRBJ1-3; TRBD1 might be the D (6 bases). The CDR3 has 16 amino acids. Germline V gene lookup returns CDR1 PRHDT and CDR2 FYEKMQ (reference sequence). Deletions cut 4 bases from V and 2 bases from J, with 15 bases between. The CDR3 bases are TGTGCCAGCAGCTCCCCCCGGGACATCGCTGGAAACACCATATATTTT. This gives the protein CASSSPRDIAGNTIYF.

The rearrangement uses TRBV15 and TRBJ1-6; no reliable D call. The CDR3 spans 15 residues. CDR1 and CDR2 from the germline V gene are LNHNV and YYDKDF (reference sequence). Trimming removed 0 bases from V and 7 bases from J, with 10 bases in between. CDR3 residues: CATSREIGPNSPLHF. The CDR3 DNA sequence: TGTGCCACCAGCAGAGAAATCGGTCCGAATTCACCCCTCCACTTT.